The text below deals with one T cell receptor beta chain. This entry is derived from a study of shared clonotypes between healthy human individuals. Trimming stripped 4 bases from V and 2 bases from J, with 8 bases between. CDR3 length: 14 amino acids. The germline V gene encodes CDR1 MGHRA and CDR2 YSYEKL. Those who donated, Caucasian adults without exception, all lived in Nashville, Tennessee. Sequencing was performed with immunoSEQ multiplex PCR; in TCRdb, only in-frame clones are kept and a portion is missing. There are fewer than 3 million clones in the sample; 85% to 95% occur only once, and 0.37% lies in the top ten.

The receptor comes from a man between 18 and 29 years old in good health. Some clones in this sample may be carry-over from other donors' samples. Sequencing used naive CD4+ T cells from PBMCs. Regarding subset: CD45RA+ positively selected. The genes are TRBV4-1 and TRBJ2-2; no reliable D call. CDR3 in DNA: TGCGCCAGCAGCCGCTCAGGAAACACCGGGGAGCTGTTTTTT. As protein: CASSRSGNTGELFF.